This T cell receptor (beta chain) was observed in a study of T cells after yellow fever vaccination. Study conclusions and caveats: Weaker overall, the secondary response nonetheless peaked faster (day 5 versus 15). Any FACS-sorted repertoire could hold abundant clonotypes that contaminate it from the bulk population.

TCRdb re-called the 5' RACE reads with MiXCR, one entry per CDR3 protein. The table shows 100,000 to 150,000 distinct CDR3 sequences, with roughly 8.2% occurring only once. Regarding this clonotype: Its target is not known.

The TCR comes from a man between 18 and 35 years old who received the YFV17D yellow fever vaccine. The sequencing used CD8+ T cells sorted from PBMCs, collected on the day of the yellow fever booster vaccination.

In DNA form, the CDR3 reads TGTGCCAGCAGTTACACCCTCAAGCGGGGCCACACAGATACGCAGTATTTT. It codes for CASSYTLKRGHTDTQYF. The genes are TRBV6-5 and TRBJ2-3; 7 bases match TRBD2. V gave up 2 bases and J gave up 2 bases; unmatched junction bases: 10. The germline V gene encodes CDR1 MNHEY and CDR2 SVGAGI. CDR3 length equals 17 residues.